These 10 T cell receptor beta chains share one sample of origin, sequenced in a study of T cell responses to AZD1222 COVID-19 vaccine. Clones were sequenced by immunoSEQ multiplex PCR, and TCRdb holds only the in-frame ones, with some missing. The sample has roughly 130,000 clones, roughly 88% seen once. Material: peripheral blood, obtained on day 0 of AZD1222 vaccination. The receptors come from an adult in good health.

V usage is TRBV3-1 (or the pseudogene TRBV3-2) and J usage is TRBJ1-2; 8 bases match TRBD1. CDR3 length: 17 residues. Unmatched junction bases numbered 13, after V lost 4 bases and J lost 3 bases. Germline V lookup: CDR1 LGHDT, CDR2 YNNKEL (reference sequence). The CDR3 loop reads CASSPRSRGQYYYGYTF. CDR3 nucleotides: TGTGCCAGCAGCCCCCGCAGCAGGGGGCAGTATTACTATGGCTACACCTTC.

The V call is TRBV6-1, the J call TRBJ1-2, with TRBD1 identical over 7 bases. CDR3 length: 13 residues. The junction had 5 bases not matched to a gene; V was cut back by 3 bases and J by 7 bases. Germline loops: CDR1 MNHNS, CDR2 SASEGT. The DNA of the CDR3 is TGTGCCAGCAGTGACGCAGGGGGATTTGGCTACACCTTC. This codes for CASSDAGGFGYTF.

The chain links TRBV6-4 to TRBJ2-1; perhaps D is TRBD1 or TRBD2 (5 bases each). CDR3 length: 17 amino acids. CDR1 is MRHNA, CDR2 SNTAGT, per germline. V was shortened by 3 bases and J by 0 bases, with 15 bases between the two germline ends. This CDR3 reads CASSEFSGSNSYNEQFF. CDR3 coding DNA: TGTGCCAGCAGTGAGTTCTCAGGGAGTAACTCCTACAATGAGCAGTTCTTC.

The V call is TRBV11-3, the J call TRBJ1-1; D may be TRBD1 (5 bases). The germline V gene has CDR1 SGHNT and CDR2 YENEEA. V was shortened by 1 base and J by 2 bases, with 11 bases between the two germline ends. The CDR3 is made up of 15 amino acids. CDR3 coding DNA: TGTGCCAGCAGCTTAGGTGGGGCAGCTAACACTGAAGCTTTCTTT. Its translation is CASSLGGAANTEAFF.

The chain employs TRBV7-9 and TRBJ1-1, with 12 bases matching TRBD1. This CDR3 is 15 amino acids long. The germline V gene has CDR1 SEHNR and CDR2 FQNEAQ (reference sequence). The V and J ends lost 5 bases and 7 bases, in that order; junction bases with no gene match: 8. Written as DNA, the CDR3 is TGTGCCAGCAGCCGCGGGGACAGGGGGCTCAGTGAAGCTTTCTTT. This translates into CASSRGDRGLSEAFF. The whole variable domain, remainder taken from reference TRBV7-9 and TRBJ1-1, is DTGVSQNPRHKITKRGQNVTFRCDPISEHNRLYWYRQTLGQGPEFLTYFQNEAQLEKSRLLSDRFSAERPKGSFSTLEIQRTEQGDSAMYLCASSRGDRGLSEAFFGQGTRLTVV.

V gene TRBV9 combines with J gene TRBJ2-2; 8 bases fit TRBD2. Germline CDR1 is SGDLS and CDR2 is YYNGEE. V lost 2 bases, J lost 1 base, and 4 bases stayed unmatched. CDR3 size: 16 residues. The CDR3 bases are TGTGCCAGCAGCGTCCGGGGGGGGCAGAACACCGGGGAGCTGTTTTTT. As protein: CASSVRGGQNTGELFF. The whole variable domain, remainder taken from reference TRBV9 and TRBJ2-2, is DSGVTQTPKHLITATGQRVTLRCSPRSGDLSVYWYQQSLDQGLQFLIQYYNGEERAKGNILERFSAQQFPDLHSELNLSSLELGDSALYFCASSVRGGQNTGELFFGEGSRLTVL.

This clone was detected once. The genes are TRBV5-4 and TRBJ1-1, with 7 bases fitting TRBD1. Germline V gene sequence: CDR1 SGHNT, CDR2 YYREEE (reference sequence). V lost 4 bases to trimming and J lost 8 bases; unmatched junction nucleotides: 11. This CDR3 is built from 14 residues. The chain's CDR3 is CASSIGTGVIEAFF. CDR3 nucleotides: TGTGCCAGCAGCATCGGAACAGGGGTCATAGAAGCTTTCTTT.

This chain uses TRBV5-1 with TRBJ2-5, with no clear D. Trimming took off 1 base at V and 5 bases at J, with 9 bases between the two ends. CDR1 is SGHRS and CDR2 is YFSETQ in the germline V gene. The CDR3 runs to 13 residues. The CDR3 loop is CASSLTGRETQYF. The CDR3 bases are TGCGCCAGCAGCTTGACCGGCCGGGAGACCCAGTACTTC.

The genes are TRBV6-6 and TRBJ1-1; D gene ambiguous. V lost 6 bases and J lost 1, with 15 bases in between. The V gene's germline CDR1 is MNHNY and CDR2 SVGAGI (reference sequence). The CDR3 extends over 15 amino acids. The CDR3 here is CASRAWRVQNTEAFF. CDR3 coding DNA: TGTGCCAGCAGGGCATGGAGGGTGCAGAACACTGAAGCTTTCTTT.

The chain links TRBV6-2 or TRBV6-3 to TRBJ2-1; tentative D call: TRBD1 (5 bases). This CDR3 is 15 amino acids long. Germline loops: CDR1 MNHEY, CDR2 SVGEGT. Between the trimmed V and J ends, which lost 2 bases and 8 bases, there was a span of 16 bases. CDR3 nucleotide sequence: TGTGCCAGCAGTTACCTTGGCACAGGCCGGGATGAGCAGTTCTTC. This codes for CASSYLGTGRDEQFF.